What follows are 26 T cell receptor beta chains derived from one specimen sequenced in a study of blood T cell repertoires in COVID-19. The table came from immunoSEQ multiplex PCR; TCRdb's copy has only in-frame clones and leaves some out. Counted here are about 74,000 clones, around 77% occurring once; the ten biggest clones make up 16%. Sequencing was carried out using peripheral blood. Source of these receptors: a man aged 65 to 79 with active or convalescent COVID-19.

The V gene is TRBV10-3, the J gene TRBJ2-5; the match to TRBD2 covers 9 bases. Looked up from germline, CDR1 is ENHRY and CDR2 is SYGVKD. There are 14 residues in the CDR3. Trimming cost V 5 bases and J 2 bases; bases outside gene matches: 3. Written as DNA, the CDR3 is TGTGCCATCAGTATAGCGGGGGAACAAGAGACCCAGTACTTC. Its protein product is CAISIAGEQETQYF.

The chain joins TRBV11-2 to TRBJ1-2; 7 bases are shared with TRBD1. The V gene end was trimmed by 1 base and the J gene end by 4 bases; junction bases not matched to a gene: 0. The CDR3 loop spans 13 amino acids. Germline V gene sequence: CDR1 SGHAT, CDR2 FQNNGV. The DNA for the CDR3 is TGTGCCAGCAGCTTAGGGGACAGCTATGGCTACACCTTC. Its protein is CASSLGDSYGYTF.

The gene calls are TRBV29-1 and TRBJ2-5; 8 bases fit TRBD1. Per germline, CDR1 SQVTM and CDR2 ANQGSEA. The CDR3 contains 13 residues. Trimming cost V 5 bases and J 6 bases; bases outside gene matches: 8. In nucleotides, the CDR3 is TGCAGCGTTACCGGACAGGGAATGAAGACCCAGTACTTC. This gives the protein CSVTGQGMKTQYF. Full variable domain (rest looked up from reference TRBV29-1 and TRBJ2-5): SAVISQKPSRDICQRGTSLTIQCQVDSQVTMMFWYRQQPGQSLTLIATANQGSEATYESGFVIDKFPISRPNLTFSTLTVSNMSPEDSSIYLCSVTGQGMKTQYFGPGTRLLVL.

The chain recombines TRBV10-3 with TRBJ2-5; D is possibly TRBD1 (5 bases). The CDR3 runs 13 residues. Trimming pared 6 bases from V and 7 bases from J, leaving 15 bases between. Germline CDR1 and CDR2: ENHRY and SYGVKD. CDR3 residues: CAIRTDTPGTQYF. The CDR3, as DNA: TGTGCCATCAGGACAGACACTCCGGGGACCCAGTACTTC.

The chain employs TRBV24-1 and TRBJ2-1; possibly TRBD2 for D (6 bases). This CDR3 is built from 14 residues. V shed 5 bases and J shed 1 base, with 8 bases lying between them. Germline lookup yields CDR1 KGHDR and CDR2 SFDVKD. CDR3 sequence (DNA): TGTGCCACCAGTGGACGGGGGTCCTACAATGAGCAGTTCTTC. It is translated as CATSGRGSYNEQFF.

The chain combines TRBV5-6 with TRBJ2-7; TRBD2 agrees at 8 bases. The CDR3 runs to 15 residues. Looked up from germline, CDR1 is SGHDT and CDR2 is YYEEEE. With V trimmed by 0 bases and J by 6 bases, 8 bases remained unmatched. CDR3 residues: CASSLGLRGAGEQYF. In DNA, the CDR3 is TGTGCCAGCAGCTTGGGCCTGCGGGGGGCCGGCGAGCAGTACTTC. The full variable domain, rest sourced from reference TRBV5-6 and TRBJ2-7, is DAGVTQSPTHLIKTRGQQVTLRCSPKSGHDTVSWYQQALGQGPQFIFQYYEEEERQRGNFPDRFSGHQFPNYSSELNVNALLLGDSALYLCASSLGLRGAGEQYFGPGTRLTVT.

This clone was observed once. The gene calls are TRBV27 and TRBJ1-4; D ambiguous. V was pared by 5 bases and J by 4 bases, with 8 bases between. There are 13 residues in the CDR3. Germline V gene data show CDR1 as MNHEY and CDR2 as SMNVEV (reference sequence). The CDR3 DNA reads TGTGCCAGCAGTACGCACAGTAATGAAAAACTGTTTTTT. Its translation is CASSTHSNEKLFF.

This chain joins TRBV12-3 or TRBV12-4 and TRBJ2-3; perhaps TRBD1 as D (5 bases). The germline V and J ends were trimmed by 4 bases and 3 bases, with 8 bases remaining between them. This CDR3 contains 13 residues. In DNA form, the CDR3 reads TGTGCCAGCAGTTGGGGCCTAACAGATACGCAGTATTTT. Encoded protein: CASSWGLTDTQYF.

The chain joins TRBV2 to TRBJ1-4; a possible D gene is TRBD1 (6 bases). The V gene's germline CDR1 is SNHLY and CDR2 FYNNEI. The CDR3 loop spans 13 amino acids. The ends were cut back, 6 bases at V and 8 bases at J, with 13 bases in the middle. The CDR3 spells CASRGTFSEKLFF. In DNA form, the CDR3 reads TGTGCCAGCAGGGGGACATTCTCGGAAAAACTGTTTTTT.

This sequence joins TRBV5-1 and TRBJ2-1, with D tentatively TRBD2 (6 bases). CDR3 size: 16 residues. V lost 0 bases and J lost 0, with 10 bases in between. Germline loops: CDR1 SGHRS, CDR2 YFSETQ. The CDR3 DNA reads as TGCGCCAGCAGCTTGGCCCTGGACTACTCCTACAATGAGCAGTTCTTC. Translation: CASSLALDYSYNEQFF. Full variable domain (missing parts from reference TRBV5-1 and TRBJ2-1): KAGVTQTPRYLIKTRGQQVTLSCSPISGHRSVSWYQQTPGQGLQFLFEYFSETQRNKGNFPGRFSGRQFSNSRSEMNVSTLELGDSALYLCASSLALDYSYNEQFFGPGTRLTVL.

The CDR3: CRLEVRGVQYF. Written as DNA, the CDR3 is TGCAGACTAGAGGTTCGGGGTGTGCAGTACTTC. The V call is TRBV20-1, the J call TRBJ2-7; the D gene is possibly TRBD2 (5 bases). Per the germline V gene, CDR1 is DFQATT and CDR2 is SNEGSKA (reference sequence). The CDR3 sequence is 11 residues long.

The rearrangement links TRBV24-1 to TRBJ1-2, with 7 bases fitting TRBD1. In germline, CDR1 is KGHDR, CDR2 SFDVKD. The V segment lost 2 bases and the J segment 6 bases; nucleotides outside the gene matches: 8. CDR3 length: 15 amino acids. The CDR3, as DNA: TGTGCCACCAGTGATTCCACGACAGGGAGGCATGGCTACACCTTC. Residues: CATSDSTTGRHGYTF.

The genes are TRBV5-4 and TRBJ1-6; D not certain. CDR3 size: 15 residues. Germline CDR1 reads SGHNT; CDR2 reads YYREEE (reference sequence). V lost 0 bases, J lost 7 bases, and 11 bases lay in between. CDR3 loop: CASSLVNAVNSPLHF. The CDR3 DNA is TGTGCCAGCAGCTTGGTAAATGCAGTCAATTCACCCCTCCACTTT. The complete variable domain, with remaining parts taken from reference TRBV5-4 and TRBJ1-6, reads ETGVTQSPTHLIKTRGQQVTLRCSSQSGHNTVSWYQQALGQGPQFIFQYYREEENGRGNFPPRFSGLQFPNYSSELNVNALELDDSALYLCASSLVNAVNSPLHFGNGTRLTVT.

V and J are TRBV2 and TRBJ1-1; TRBD1 aligns across 9 bases. The CDR3 sequence is 15 residues long. Germline V gives CDR1 SNHLY, CDR2 FYNNEI. V dropped 3 bases and J dropped 5; count of bases not matched to a gene: 7. In DNA form, the CDR3 reads TGTGCCAGCAGTGAGCTACCGACAGGGGGGACTGAAGCTTTCTTT. Protein sequence: CASSELPTGGTEAFF.

The chain carries TRBV9 and TRBJ1-3; tentative D call: TRBD1 (5 bases). Germline values: CDR1 SGDLS, CDR2 YYNGEE. The CDR3 sequence is 15 residues long. V was clipped by 2 bases and J by 3 bases, with 12 bases between them. The CDR3 DNA follows: TGTGCCAGCAGCGTTGGGGACGGGGGTGGAAACACCATATATTTT. Translated, it gives CASSVGDGGGNTIYF.

CDR3 sequence: CASSLTGSNYGYTF. The CDR3 DNA reads TGTGCCAGCAGCTTGACAGGGTCTAACTATGGCTACACCTTC. The chain couples TRBV5-6 to TRBJ1-2; D possibly corresponds to TRBD1 (6 bases). Trimming removed 1 base at V and 0 bases at J, with 7 bases between. The CDR3 runs 14 residues. Germline CDR1 reads SGHDT; CDR2 reads YYEEEE. The full variable domain, in which reference TRBV5-6 and TRBJ1-2 provide the parts outside the CDR3, is DAGVTQSPTHLIKTRGQQVTLRCSPKSGHDTVSWYQQALGQGPQFIFQYYEEEERQRGNFPDRFSGHQFPNYSSELNVNALLLGDSALYLCASSLTGSNYGYTFGSGTRLTVV.

CDR3 region: CASSSQTEPQHF. The CDR3 DNA reads as TGTGCCAGCAGTTCCCAGACTGAGCCCCAGCATTTT. The chain couples TRBV28 to TRBJ1-5; D gene uncertain. V gave up 4 bases and J gave up 8 bases, with 9 bases separating them. The CDR3 extends over 12 amino acids. Germline CDR1 MDHEN, CDR2 SYDVKM.

A few counts support this clone. The chain couples TRBV6-6 to TRBJ2-7; 13 bases map to TRBD2. Germline trimming cut 4 bases from V and 7 bases from J; bases unmatched to any gene: 7. The germline V gene has CDR1 MNHNY and CDR2 SVGAGI (reference sequence). The CDR3 length is 15 residues. The CDR3 nucleotides are TGTGCCAGCAGTTCGCAGGGACTAGCGGGGAATGAGCAGTACTTC. Translated: CASSSQGLAGNEQYF.

The sample holds one count of this clone. This rearrangement joins TRBV2 to TRBJ2-5, with 7 bases lining up with TRBD2. There are 13 residues in the CDR3. V was clipped by 7 bases and J by 4 bases; unmatched bases: 6. The germline V gene encodes CDR1 SNHLY and CDR2 FYNNEI. The CDR3 DNA reads as TGTGCCAGCATACGGCGGGGGACAGAGACCCAGTACTTC. This encodes CASIRRGTETQYF.

This chain uses TRBV6-5 with TRBJ1-6; tentative D call: TRBD1 (5 bases). V was shortened by 6 bases and J by 4 bases, with 7 bases between the two germline ends. The CDR3 covers 13 residues. CDR1 MNHEY and CDR2 SVGAGI come from the germline V gene. The CDR3 loop is CASRKGYNSPLHF. The CDR3 DNA is TGTGCCAGCAGAAAGGGGTATAATTCACCCCTCCACTTT.

This clone was detected a few times. The chain recombines TRBV7-9 with TRBJ2-3; D may be TRBD2 (6 bases). Germline V gene lookup returns CDR1 SEHNR and CDR2 FQNEAQ (reference sequence). V was trimmed by 6 bases and J by 6 bases, leaving 10 bases between them. The CDR3 is made up of 12 amino acids. The CDR3 DNA reads as TGTGCCAGCAGTTTGGAGGGGGATACGCAGTATTTT. It specifies CASSLEGDTQYF.

The V call is TRBV18, the J call TRBJ2-2, with D perhaps matching TRBD2 (6 bases). The germline CDR1 and CDR2 sequences are KGHSH and LQKENI. V lost 6 bases, J lost 0 bases, and 14 bases lay in between. There are 16 residues in the CDR3. CDR3 sequence reads: CASSPSRDSNTGELFF. The CDR3 DNA reads as TGTGCCAGCTCCCCGTCCCGGGACTCGAACACCGGGGAGCTGTTTTTT.

The V gene is TRBV5-1, the J gene TRBJ2-5; TRBD2 matches at 8 bases. The trim removed 5 bases at V and 2 bases at J, leaving 8 bases unmatched. The CDR3 length is 15 residues. Germline V lookup: CDR1 SGHRS, CDR2 YFSETQ. CDR3 DNA: TGCGCCAGCAGTGTAACTAGCGGAGTACAAGAGACCCAGTACTTC. It is translated as CASSVTSGVQETQYF.

The chain carries TRBV2 and TRBJ1-2; D gene ambiguous. Trimming shortened V by 6 bases and J by 8 bases, and 16 bases separated the two germline ends. Germline CDR1 and CDR2: SNHLY and FYNNEI. This CDR3 spans 13 amino acids. For the CDR3, the DNA is TGTGCCAGCAGACGCCGGCGAGAGGAAGGCTACACCTTC. As protein: CASRRRREEGYTF. Full variable domain (missing parts from reference TRBV2 and TRBJ1-2): EPEVTQTPSHQVTQMGQEVILRCVPISNHLYFYWYRQILGQKVEFLVSFYNNEISEKSEIFDDQFSVERPDGSNFTLKIRSTKLEDSAMYFCASRRRREEGYTFGSGTRLTVV.

The chain links TRBV2 to TRBJ2-7, with 11 positions matching TRBD2. Germline V gives CDR1 SNHLY, CDR2 FYNNEI. J was trimmed by 3 bases and V by 9 bases; bases with no gene match: 4. This CDR3 comprises 13 residues. In nucleotides, the CDR3 is TGTGCCAGTCAACTAGCGGGGGTCTACGAGCAGTACTTC. It translates to CASQLAGVYEQYF.

The V gene is TRBV25-1, the J gene TRBJ1-4; 8 bases line up with TRBD1. Trimming took 2 bases from V and 4 from J; bases not matched to a gene: 3. Germline loops: CDR1 MGHDK, CDR2 SYGVNS. CDR3 length: 15 residues. DNA for the CDR3: TGTGCCAGCAGTGAAATGACAGGGGATAATGAAAAACTGTTTTTT. This codes for CASSEMTGDNEKLFF.